This T cell receptor (beta chain) originates from a study of identical twins (dated by TCRdb to about 2016). About the study as a whole: To test whether fetal clonotypes persist, the study used deep sequencing on TCR alpha and beta repertoires from monozygotic twins, unrelated adults of various ages, and cord blood. Replicate twin experiments were performed at different times using different library preparation protocols to rule out contamination.

Taken from cysteine to phenylalanine, the CDR3 has 14 residues. Of all the DNA, just the CDR3 is kept, 42 bases in frame from base 1. V loses 7 bases of germline sequence and J loses 7 bases, and the interval between the two ends is 17 bases. As concerns this clonotype: The clone's antigen remains unknown. No quality values exist for individual bases; no much larger clone is one base distant.

Libraries were prepared through 5' RACE. TCRdb shows the sequencer as Illumina HiSeq 2000. A universal primer binding site was introduced by template switching, and a unique molecular identifier was present in the final cDNA, enabling accurate counting of TCR cDNA molecules. Specific primers in the conserved constant-segment region were used to synthesize first-strand cDNA for TCR alpha and beta chains. Each cDNA library was double barcoded, with a SMART-Mk sample barcode plus Illumina barcodes, to control for contamination. Two successive PCR steps introduced TruSeq adapter sequences along with Illumina sample barcodes. TCR alpha and beta cDNA libraries were sequenced on the Illumina HiSeq platform with custom primers. Concerning the study's data processing: MiGEC was used to process raw reads and extract unique molecular identifiers, and MiXCR was used to find CDR3 positions. Recombination models were inferred per individual with the repgenHMM and IGoR tools using an EM algorithm. Shared clonotype analysis was performed with the tcR package in R, normalizing sharing by the product of cloneset sizes. To study raw recombination free of thymic and clonal selection effects, out-of-frame nonproductive sequences were analyzed. TCRdb reprocessing: public reads trimmed at Q25 with fastp, clones called with MiXCR, in-frame beta chains kept. Duplicate CDR3 protein sequences are folded into a single record with the most common DNA and genes. TCRdb assigned the V and J calls; the authors' analysis was not used. This sample lists about 520,000 distinct CDR3 sequences; roughly a fifth were detected once. The top ten clonotypes cover 0.8% to 1% of the sample.

The paper's findings and limits, for the study overall: Abundant cord blood beta clonotypes had fewer insertions, young adult naive repertoires showed a similar but weaker trend, and memory repertoires showed no such trend. Invariant T cells such as MAIT and iNKT could partly confound zero-insertion analyses, though diverse VJ usage argued against this for most clonotypes. Because the same donors could not be followed over many years, the conclusions depended on cross-sectional statistical analysis. Excess twin sharing in beta out-of-frame sequences was weaker because fewer shared sequences lowered the signal-to-noise ratio. Recombination models systematically underestimated out-of-frame TCR alpha sharing in monozygotic twins but agreed with sharing between unrelated individuals. Compared with coincidental sharing between unrelated individuals, out-of-frame TCR alpha sequences shared between twins showed an excess of sequences with low generation probability.

Every donor in the study was a healthy Caucasian. The twin cohort comprised three pairs of female monozygotic twins, all aged roughly 18 to 30 years. Positive isolation kits from Invitrogen were used to isolate the CD4+ and CD8+ T cell populations. The same data also went into a second study, on T cells expressing NK-cell markers. The second source states: TCR beta-chain repertoires were profiled in sorted CD3+CD56+NKG2C+, CD3+CD56+NKG2C- and CD3+CD56-NKG2C+ T-cell subsets from about 8 donors. Among the eight sequenced donors, only one was HCMV-seronegative, while the other seven were HCMV-seropositive. In several experiments an anti-gammadeltaTCR antibody was added to restrict sorting to alphabetaTCR-expressing T cells. In six donors, the dominant CD3+CD56+NKG2C+ clonotypes were among the top 10 CD8+ clonotypes and accounted for roughly 1.0-8% of CD8+ T cells. Those dominant clonotypes were again the most abundant among CD3+CD56-NKG2C+ cells in a few donors, at roughly 25-60.1%. Whether the expanded NKG2C-expressing T cell clones were specific for HCMV antigens remained unclear. All eight donors whose samples were sequenced were randomly selected healthy volunteers, three of them men and five women. A commercial ELISA kit detecting HCMV-specific IgG in serum was used to determine HCMV serostatus. MIGEC was used to demultiplex reads and group reads by UMI, and MiTCR was used to assemble and quantify clonotypes. To exclude erroneous sequences, only TCR cDNA sequences supported by at least two reads were retained. The tcR package was used for downstream repertoire analysis, and clonotypes were matched between fractions using CDR3 nucleotide sequence together with V segment. VDJmatch was used to annotate antigen specificity against VDJdb, with one amino acid substitution in CDR3 permitted.

The chain links TRBV12-3 or TRBV12-4 with TRBJ2-1; confidence is insufficient to name the D gene. Sequencing input: CD4+ T cells sorted from blood. The source is a woman in her late teens or twenties in good health. The CDR3 amino acid sequence is: CASTCGERLNEQFF. The DNA sequence follows: TGTGCCAGCACCTGCGGAGAGCGCCTGAATGAGCAGTTCTTC.